These 9 T cell receptor beta chains share one sample of origin, sequenced in a study of control samples from healthy donors and cancer patients. Produced via immunoSEQ multiplex PCR; TCRdb's table is partial and in-frame only. The sample records more than 95,000 clones, about 90% being singletons. The source material was blood. The receptor source for this set is a man aged 18-30 years in good health.

The table lists this clone with a count of one. V usage is TRBV5-1 and J usage is TRBJ1-1; tentatively, D is TRBD1 (6 bases). V was cut by 3 bases and J by 5 bases, with 11 bases left in between. Per germline, CDR1 SGHRS and CDR2 YFSETQ. CDR3 length equals 13 residues. The CDR3 reads CASSSGTRTEAFF. In DNA, the CDR3 is TGCGCCAGCAGCTCTGGGACAAGAACTGAAGCTTTCTTT.

The chain employs TRBV18 and TRBJ1-1, with 9 bases lining up with TRBD1. V was clipped by 4 bases and J by 4 bases; unmatched bases: 4. Germline V CDR1 and CDR2: KGHSH, LQKENI. The CDR3 is 14 residues long. In DNA form, the CDR3 reads TGTGCCAGCTCACTCGGACAGGGGAGCACTGAAGCTTTCTTT. This translates into CASSLGQGSTEAFF. Filled out from reference TRBV18 and TRBJ1-1, the complete variable domain reads NAGVMQNPRHLVRRRGQEARLRCSPMKGHSHVYWYRQLPEEGLKFMVYLQKENIIDESGMPKERFSAEFPKEGPSILRIQQVVRGDSAAYFCASSLGQGSTEAFFGQGTRLTVV.

V is TRBV6-5 and J is TRBJ1-2; tentatively, D is TRBD1 (5 bases). Germline CDR1 and CDR2: MNHEY and SVGAGI. The V end lost 0 bases, the J end lost 6 bases, and 14 bases lay between the germline ends. This CDR3 has 15 residues. CDR3 protein: CASSYSKSGPNGYTF. As DNA, the CDR3 is TGTGCCAGCAGTTACTCGAAGTCGGGGCCAAATGGCTACACCTTC.

V usage is TRBV19 and J usage is TRBJ1-2, with D unresolved. V dropped 3 bases and J dropped 8 bases, with 10 bases sitting between them. The CDR3 spans 12 residues. The germline CDR1 and CDR2 sequences are LNHDA and SQIVND (reference sequence). The CDR3 DNA reads TGTGCCAGTAGTATCGTTGGGAGCGGCTACACCTTC. Its protein is CASSIVGSGYTF.

The J gene is TRBJ2-7, the V gene TRBV18, with D maybe TRBD2 (5 bases). Trimming shortened V by 3 bases and J by 4 bases, and 13 bases separated the two germline ends. The CDR3 has 14 residues. CDR1 is KGHSH, CDR2 LQKENI, per germline. This CDR3 is CASSPAGDRYEQYF. The CDR3 region has the DNA TGTGCCAGCTCACCGGCCGGGGATAGGTACGAGCAGTACTTC.

V and J are TRBV18 and TRBJ1-1; D is possibly TRBD1 (5 bases). V dropped 3 bases and J dropped 4 bases, with 15 bases sitting between them. The CDR3 has 15 amino acids. CDR1 and CDR2 (germline): KGHSH, LQKENI. The CDR3 sequence: CASSPEGTRVTEAFF. CDR3 coding DNA: TGTGCCAGCTCACCCGAAGGGACGCGGGTCACTGAAGCTTTCTTT.

This rearrangement joins TRBV6-5 to TRBJ2-7; 7 bases align to TRBD2. The CDR3 length is 15 residues. CDR1 MNHEY and CDR2 SVGAGI come from the germline V gene. The V and J ends lost 6 bases and 3 bases, in that order; junction bases with no gene match: 11. The CDR3 DNA reads as TGTGCCAGCAGACGAACCGGGACTATAGGCTACGAGCAGTACTTC. Amino acids: CASRRTGTIGYEQYF.

This clone was counted once. The chain carries TRBV4-1 and TRBJ2-7; no reliable D call. CDR3 length: 13 amino acids. CDR1 is MGHRA and CDR2 is YSYEKL in the germline V gene. V was clipped by 3 bases and J by 2 bases, with 8 bases between them. CDR3 amino acids: CASSHPGAYEQYF. In DNA form, the CDR3 reads TGCGCCAGCAGCCACCCAGGAGCCTACGAGCAGTACTTC.

This sequence joins TRBV29-1 and TRBJ2-1, with 14 bases fitting TRBD2. Looked up from germline, CDR1 is SQVTM and CDR2 is ANQGSEA. This CDR3 has 17 amino acids. J was trimmed by 10 bases and V by 5 bases; bases with no gene match: 16. The chain's CDR3 is CSVTGGGLAGDPREQFF. In nucleotides, the CDR3 is TGCAGCGTTACCGGGGGGGGACTAGCGGGAGATCCACGAGAGCAGTTCTTC.